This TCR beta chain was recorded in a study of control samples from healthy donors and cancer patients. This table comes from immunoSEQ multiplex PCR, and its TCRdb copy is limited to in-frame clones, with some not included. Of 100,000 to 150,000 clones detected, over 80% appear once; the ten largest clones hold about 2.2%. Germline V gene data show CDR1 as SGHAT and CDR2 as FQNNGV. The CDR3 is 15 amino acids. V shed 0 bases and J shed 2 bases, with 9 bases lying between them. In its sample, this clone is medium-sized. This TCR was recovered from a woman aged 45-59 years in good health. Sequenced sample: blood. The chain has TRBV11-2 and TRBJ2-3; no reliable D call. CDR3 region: CASSLEGNPTDTQYF. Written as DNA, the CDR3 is TGTGCCAGCAGCTTAGAGGGGAACCCCACAGATACGCAGTATTTT.